Listed below are T cell receptor beta chains from one sample, sequenced in a study of neoadjuvant nivolumab and ipilimumab in lung cancer. The data were produced by immunoSEQ multiplex PCR, yet TCRdb's version contains in-frame clones alone and is incomplete. The profile shows 25,000 to 30,000 clones, 75% to 80% of them singletons. The sample was tumor tissue, taken after neoadjuvant nivolumab, alone or with ipilimumab, at or shortly before surgery. Receptor source: an adult with non-small cell lung cancer. Each CDR3 is given with its conserved first and last residue. The D gene is left open where the match is weak. Clone size is stated in some rows and not others, as once, few, many or a class when expanded.

>TRBJ2-1|TRBD2|TRBV11-1|NA
CASSSSGGGEQFF
TGTGCCAGCAGCTCAAGCGGGGGGGGTGAGCAGTTCTTC
>TRBJ2-7|TRBD1|TRBV5-4|NA
CASRMTGNEQYF
TGTGCCAGCAGGATGACAGGGAACGAGCAGTACTTC
>TRBJ2-7|NA|TRBV5-4|NA
CASSRGGGPLASYEQYF
TGTGCCAGCAGCAGGGGGGGTGGCCCCTTAGCTAGTTACGAGCAGTACTTC
>TRBJ2-3|NA|TRBV18|NA
CASSGGADTQYF
TGTGCCAGCTCTGGAGGGGCAGATACGCAGTATTTT
>TRBJ2-2|NA|TRBV9|NA
CASSSRVNTGELFF
TGTGCCAGCAGCTCCAGGGTTAACACCGGGGAGCTGTTTTTT
>TRBJ1-2|NA|TRBV29-1|NA
CSAAGRVRNYGYTF
TGCAGCGCCGCGGGCAGGGTGAGGAACTATGGCTACACCTTC
>TRBJ2-3|TRBD2|TRBV7-9|NA
CASSPRTSGGPGGTDTQYF
TGTGCCAGCAGCCCTCGGACTAGCGGGGGCCCCGGGGGCACAGATACGCAGTATTTT
>TRBJ2-4|TRBD2|TRBV2|NA
CASSRTSGGALNIQYF
TGTGCCAGCAGTAGAACTAGCGGGGGGGCCTTAAACATTCAGTACTTC
>TRBJ2-2|NA|TRBV2|NA
CASRGGAGTGELFF
TGTGCCAGCAGGGGCGGGGCCGGCACCGGGGAGCTGTTTTTT
>TRBJ2-5|NA|TRBV20-1|NA
CSARLVETQYF
TGCAGTGCAAGACTAGTTGAGACCCAGTACTTC
>TRBJ1-2|NA|TRBV5-1|NA
CASSLGTGGNYGYTF
TGCGCCAGCAGCTTGGGTACGGGAGGGAACTATGGCTACACCTTC
>TRBJ1-1|NA|TRBV28|NA
CASSLPSKGRAFF
TGTGCCAGCAGTCTACCCTCGAAGGGGCGAGCTTTCTTT
>TRBJ1-6|NA|TRBV4-1|NA
CASSQDGGINSPLHF
TGCGCCAGCAGCCAAGATGGCGGGATCAATTCACCCCTCCACTTT
>TRBJ2-2|NA|TRBV4-2|NA
CASSQEALPTGELFF
TGTGCCAGCAGCCAAGAGGCGTTACCCACCGGGGAGCTGTTTTTT
>TRBJ2-3|TRBD2|TRBV2|NA
CASSEGWRGVSDTQYF
TGTGCCAGCAGTGAAGGTTGGCGGGGGGTGTCAGATACGCAGTATTTT
>TRBJ2-7|NA|TRBV9|NA
CASSGISSYEQYF
TGTGCCAGCAGCGGTATAAGCTCCTACGAGCAGTACTTC
>TRBJ2-1|TRBD2|TRBV6-5|once
CASSYSGTSANEQFF
TGTGCCAGCAGTTATTCCGGGACTAGTGCCAATGAGCAGTTCTTC
>TRBJ1-6|NA|TRBV6-6|few
CASSSRNSPLHF
TGTGCCAGCAGTTCCCGGAATTCACCCCTCCACTTT
>TRBJ1-6|NA|TRBV6-5|NA
CASSYVERRPLHF
TGTGCCAGCAGTTACGTTGAGAGGAGGCCCCTCCACTTT
>TRBJ2-3|TRBD2|TRBV5-5|NA
CASSLARGLAGTDTQYF
TGTGCCAGCAGCTTGGCACGGGGACTAGCGGGCACAGATACGCAGTATTTT
>TRBJ1-1|TRBD1|TRBV5-4|NA
CASSLGDRTRNEAFF
TGTGCCAGCAGCTTGGGGGACAGGACCAGAAATGAAGCTTTCTTT
>TRBJ2-3|NA|TRBV9|NA
CASSVAPTDTQYF
TGTGCCAGCAGCGTAGCTCCCACAGATACGCAGTATTTT
>TRBJ2-3|TRBD2|TRBV11-1|once
CASSRLGGAAQYF
TGTGCCAGCAGCCGATTGGGAGGGGCGGCGCAGTATTTT
>TRBJ1-2|TRBD1|TRBV7-8|NA
CASSSTGAYGYTF
TGTGCCAGCAGTAGCACAGGGGCCTATGGCTACACCTTC
>TRBJ2-2|NA|TRBV7-9|medium-sized
CASSLGSGTGELFF
TGTGCCAGCAGCTTAGGTTCCGGGACCGGGGAGCTGTTTTTT
>TRBJ2-5|NA|TRBV6-5|NA
CASSRTLTETQYF
TGTGCCAGCAGCCGGACATTGACAGAGACCCAGTACTTC
>TRBJ2-3|TRBD2|TRBV7-2|NA
CASSFTPLAGAGDTQYF
TGTGCCAGCAGCTTCACGCCCCTAGCGGGGGCGGGGGATACGCAGTATTTT
>TRBJ1-1|NA|TRBV9|NA
CASSPPAGLNTEAFF
TGTGCCAGCAGCCCCCCAGCGGGGCTGAACACTGAAGCTTTCTTT
>TRBJ2-1|NA|TRBV7-2|NA
CASSLRDLEQRFF
TGTGCCAGCAGCCTTCGGGACCTGGAGCAGCGGTTCTTC
>TRBJ2-3|TRBD1|TRBV19|NA
CASKEDRATDTQYF
TGTGCCAGTAAGGAGGACAGGGCAACAGATACGCAGTATTTT
>TRBJ2-7|NA|TRBV7-2|NA
CASSHSGSYYEQYF
TGTGCCAGCAGCCACTCCGGGTCCTACTACGAGCAGTACTTC
>TRBJ1-1|NA|TRBV29-1|NA
CSVGTLMNTEAFF
TGCAGCGTCGGGACGCTAATGAACACTGAAGCTTTCTTT
>TRBJ2-3|NA|TRBV5-1|once
CASSFQVDTQYF
TGCGCCAGCAGCTTTCAGGTAGATACGCAGTATTTT
>TRBJ1-2|NA|TRBV6-1|NA
CASRRQANYGYTF
TGTGCCAGCAGGCGACAGGCTAACTATGGCTACACCTTC
>TRBJ2-5|TRBD2|TRBV11-1|NA
CASSYSYLSLAGVQETQYF
TGTGCCAGCAGCTACTCCTACCTGTCACTAGCGGGGGTTCAAGAGACCCAGTACTTC
>TRBJ1-5|NA|TRBV30|NA
CAWSPGGRQPQHF
TGTGCCTGGAGTCCCGGGGGACGCCAGCCCCAGCATTTT
>TRBJ2-7|NA|TRBV7-9|NA
CASSGKAFSYEQYF
TGTGCCAGCAGCGGGAAAGCATTTTCCTACGAGCAGTACTTC
>TRBJ1-1|NA|TRBV2|NA
CASSVGTAGGTEAFF
TGTGCCAGCAGTGTAGGTACAGCCGGAGGGACTGAAGCTTTCTTT
>TRBJ2-7|NA|TRBV14|NA
CASSKNVFSYEQYF
TGTGCCAGCAGCAAAAACGTATTCTCCTACGAGCAGTACTTC
>TRBJ2-7|NA|TRBV10-3|NA
CAINEGAGTYEQYF
TGTGCCATCAACGAAGGTGCAGGAACCTACGAGCAGTACTTC
>TRBJ2-7|NA|TRBV18|NA
CASSQGVTAYEQYF
TGTGCCAGCTCGCAGGGTGTTACGGCTTACGAGCAGTACTTC
>TRBJ2-1|NA|TRBV15|once
CATSRDGQRSSYNEQFF
TGTGCCACCAGCAGAGATGGACAGAGGAGCTCCTACAATGAGCAGTTCTTC
>TRBJ1-2|NA|TRBV4-1|NA
CASSQDTDGYGYTF
TGCGCCAGCAGCCAAGACACCGACGGCTATGGCTACACCTTC
>TRBJ2-5|NA|TRBV20-1|NA
CSARGPGAQYF
TGCAGTGCTAGAGGGCCTGGGGCCCAGTACTTC
>TRBJ2-6|TRBD1|TRBV5-4|NA
CASSWTGAGANVLTF
TGTGCCAGCAGCTGGACAGGGGCTGGGGCCAACGTCCTGACTTTC
>TRBJ1-2|TRBD1|TRBV5-6|few
CASSLRPGTGGNGYTF
TGTGCCAGCAGCTTGAGACCCGGGACAGGGGGAAATGGCTACACCTTC